This T cell receptor (beta chain) was profiled in a study of beta chain features in type 1 diabetes. Study-level results: Among patients with Type 1 diabetes, TCRB CDR3s were moderately but significantly shorter in every one of the four CD4+ subsets.

Notes on this clone: Its matching antigen is unknown.

Sequencing targeted expressed TCRB transcripts, as all isolated RNA had been reverse transcribed. Only in-frame clones appear in the TCRdb table, and some are missing; sequencing was by immunoSEQ multiplex PCR. The repertoire holds about 330,000 clones, roughly 11% seen once, with roughly 0.014% in the top ten. Germline CDR1 and CDR2: LGHNA and YSLEER. The CDR3 covers 13 residues. The ends were cut back, 0 bases at V and 10 bases at J, with 10 bases in the middle. The material sequenced was naive CD4+ T cells from blood. The receptor comes from a woman aged 25 to 39 in good health. The chain recombines TRBV4-3 with TRBJ2-1, with no clear D. The CDR3 nucleotides are TGCGCCAGCAGCCAAGATGTCCCCAGGGAGCAGTTCTTC. It specifies CASSQDVPREQFF.